This T cell receptor beta chain was captured by sequencing in a study of esophageal squamous cell carcinoma under preoperative chemotherapy. The V and J ends lost 6 bases and 5 bases, in that order; junction bases with no gene match: 6. This CDR3 comprises 13 residues. Germline CDR1 and CDR2: KGHSH and LQKENI. This clonotype was observed many times. Time point here: after preoperative PTX-NDP chemotherapy. Before surgery, patients were given preoperative paclitaxel-nedaplatin chemotherapy. TCRdb re-derived calls from the PCR reads in MiXCR, one entry per CDR3 protein. The top ten hold 14% of the sample, which has about 9,600 distinct CDR3 sequences, roughly half seen once.

The origin of this receptor is a human donor with esophageal squamous cell carcinoma. The donor label of this sample is uncertain. This chain connects TRBV18 to TRBJ2-7; 8 nucleotides match TRBD1. The biological material was taken from a patient given preoperative chemotherapy. CDR3 in amino acids: CASSSTGVDEQYF. In DNA, the CDR3 is TGTGCCAGCTCGTCGACAGGGGTGGACGAGCAGTACTTC.